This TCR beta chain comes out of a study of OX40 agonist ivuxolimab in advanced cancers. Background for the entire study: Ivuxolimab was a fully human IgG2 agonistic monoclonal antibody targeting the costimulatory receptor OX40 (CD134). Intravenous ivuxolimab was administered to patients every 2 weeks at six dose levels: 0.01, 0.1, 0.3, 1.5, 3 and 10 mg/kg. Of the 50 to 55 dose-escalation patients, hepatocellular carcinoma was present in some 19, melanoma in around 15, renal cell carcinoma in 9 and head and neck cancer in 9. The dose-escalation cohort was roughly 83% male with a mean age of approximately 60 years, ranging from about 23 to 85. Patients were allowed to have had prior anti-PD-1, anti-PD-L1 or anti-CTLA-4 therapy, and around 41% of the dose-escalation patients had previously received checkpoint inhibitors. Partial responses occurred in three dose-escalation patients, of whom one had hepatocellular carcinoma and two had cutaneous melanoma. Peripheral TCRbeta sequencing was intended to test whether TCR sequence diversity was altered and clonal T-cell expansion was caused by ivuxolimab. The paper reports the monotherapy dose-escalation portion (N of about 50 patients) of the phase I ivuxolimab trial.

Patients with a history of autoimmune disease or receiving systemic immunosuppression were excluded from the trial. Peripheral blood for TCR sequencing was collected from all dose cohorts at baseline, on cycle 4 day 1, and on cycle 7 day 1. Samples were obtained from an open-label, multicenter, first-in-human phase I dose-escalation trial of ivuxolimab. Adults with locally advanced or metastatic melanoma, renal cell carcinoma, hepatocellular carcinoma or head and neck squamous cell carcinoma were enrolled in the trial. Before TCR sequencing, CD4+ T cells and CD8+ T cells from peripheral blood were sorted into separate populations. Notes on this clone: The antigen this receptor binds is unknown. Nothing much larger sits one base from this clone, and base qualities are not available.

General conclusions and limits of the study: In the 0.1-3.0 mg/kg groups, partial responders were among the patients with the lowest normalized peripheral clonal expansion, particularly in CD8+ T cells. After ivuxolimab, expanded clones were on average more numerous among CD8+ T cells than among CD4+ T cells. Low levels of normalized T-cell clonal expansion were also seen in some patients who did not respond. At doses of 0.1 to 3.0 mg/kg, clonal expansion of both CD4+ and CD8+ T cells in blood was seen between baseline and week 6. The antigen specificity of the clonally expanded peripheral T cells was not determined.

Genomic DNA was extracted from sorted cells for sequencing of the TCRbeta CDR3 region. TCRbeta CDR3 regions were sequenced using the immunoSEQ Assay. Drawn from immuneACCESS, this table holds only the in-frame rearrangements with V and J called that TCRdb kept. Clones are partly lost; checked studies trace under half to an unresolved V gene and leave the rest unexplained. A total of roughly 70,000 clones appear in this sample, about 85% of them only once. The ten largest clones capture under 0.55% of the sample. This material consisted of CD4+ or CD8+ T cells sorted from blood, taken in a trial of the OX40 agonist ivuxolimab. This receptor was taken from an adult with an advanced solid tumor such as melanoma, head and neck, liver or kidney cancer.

CDR3 reads: CASRPLGGAGYTF. The DNA sequence follows: TGTGCCAGCAGACCCCTTGGAGGGGCTGGCTACACCTTC. The rearrangement joined TRBV6-5 to TRBJ1-2; TRBD1 is a possible D gene, resting on 5 matching bases. V sheds 6 bases and J sheds 7 bases, leaving 15 bases between their ends. CDR1 and CDR2, looked up from the germline V gene, are MNHEY and SVGAGI. From the cysteine up to the phenylalanine, the CDR3 has a length of 13 residues. The sequence is cut down to CDR3 DNA, 39 bases in frame from base 1.